This T cell receptor (beta chain) was identified in a study of blood T cell repertoires in COVID-19. Original processing notes: Estimates of nucleated cell counts were drawn from the amplification of reference gene primers. TCRdb's copy holds only in-frame clones and misses some; the assay was immunoSEQ multiplex PCR. V, J and clone size reflect that table, while D and trimming were determined from the DNA. The sample comprises some 200,000 clones, around 81% of which are singletons, and less than 9.5% rests with the top ten. Enrollees, about 18 to 95 years old, lived in about two dozen US areas. Donors were grouped by their self-reported clinical history. Recovery meant two consecutive negative NP/OP PCR tests, professional clearance, or resolved symptoms. V was clipped by 3 bases and J by 4 bases; unmatched bases: 4. There are 13 residues in the CDR3. Per germline, CDR1 DFQATT and CDR2 SNEGSKA (reference sequence).

This TCR derives from a man between 40 and 49 years old who had recovered from COVID-19. Sequencing was performed on PBMCs or T cells enriched from blood (not recorded which). V and J are TRBV20-1 and TRBJ2-5, with 8 bases aligning to TRBD2. CDR3 protein: CSASGTSLETQYF. The CDR3 DNA is TGCAGTGCTAGTGGGACTAGTTTAGAGACCCAGTACTTC.